This T cell receptor (beta chain) was observed in a study of blood T cells in healthy people across ages. Together with a sample-barcoded 5' primer, a J-beta primer mix was included in a second PCR lasting about 6 to 11 cycles. MiXCR was run by TCRdb on the 5' RACE reads, yielding one entry per CDR3 protein. The top ten clones hold 6.5% to 10% of a sample with about 1.5 million distinct CDR3 sequences, around two fifths of them seen once. CDR1 is LGHNA and CDR2 is YNFKEQ in the germline V gene. The J segment lost 6 bases and the V segment lost 3 bases, leaving 12 bases of the junction unmatched. The CDR3 is 17 residues long.

The V and J genes are TRBV4-2 and TRBJ2-1; 9 bases match TRBD2. Sequencing was performed on blood. The source is a woman between 18 and 29 years old in good health. CDR3 in amino acids: CASSQDSLAGLANEQFF. CDR3 bases: TGTGCCAGCAGCCAGGACAGTCTAGCGGGGTTGGCCAATGAGCAGTTCTTC.